This TCR beta chain was identified during a study of T-cell reconstitution after alpha-beta-depleted transplantation in children. It was with unique molecular identifiers that the TCRbeta library was prepared. TCRdb passed the PCR reads through MiXCR, listing each CDR3 protein once. The top ten clones hold approximately 11% of a sample with some 310,000 distinct CDR3 sequences, 23% of them seen once. V was shortened by 2 bases and J by 3 bases, with 7 bases between the two germline ends. This CDR3 has 13 residues. Germline V gene sequence: CDR1 LNHDA, CDR2 SQIVND (reference sequence). This TCR came from a male patient aged 10-17 years who had a stem cell transplant for acute lymphoblastic leukemia, so the T cells may come from the graft donor. The chain combines TRBV19 with TRBJ2-5, with D uncertain. The specimen was PBMCs, mostly from graft donor cells, collected 180 days after TCRalphabeta/CD19-depleted stem cell transplant. The CDR3 loop reads CASSISFKETQYF. In DNA, the CDR3 is TGTGCCAGTAGTATATCATTCAAAGAGACCCAGTACTTC.